This T cell receptor beta chain was sequenced in a study of cytomegalovirus exposure and HLA in healthy donors. This PCR relied on a set of 60 Vbeta primers and 13 Jbeta primers. Clones were sequenced by immunoSEQ multiplex PCR, and TCRdb holds only the in-frame ones, with some missing. In the table there are tens of thousands of clones, around 77% of which are singletons. General study points: Solely CMV serostatus was available to characterize immune exposure. Exclusion as indistinguishable affected some V segments, including TRBV6-2 and TRBV6-3. Follow-up analysis later connected one missense variant in DCLRE1C with trimming of TCR beta V- and J-genes. Sequencing likely caused a cluster of highly shared sequence variants.

In regard to this clone: Its antigen is not known. A junction boundary mismatches the germline segment, possibly from a read error.

The CDR3 extends over 15 amino acids. Germline loops: CDR1 SSHAT, CDR2 FNYEAQ (reference sequence). The chain recombines TRBV7-7 with TRBJ2-1; D may be TRBD2 (5 bases). Sequencing was done on a sample of PBMCs. The TCR comes from a woman aged 40 to 50 in good health and CMV-seropositive. The CDR3 loop reads CASSFGSGNYNEQFF. The CDR3 DNA follows: TGTGCTAGCAGCTTTGGGTCCGGGAACTACAATGAGCAGTTCTTC.